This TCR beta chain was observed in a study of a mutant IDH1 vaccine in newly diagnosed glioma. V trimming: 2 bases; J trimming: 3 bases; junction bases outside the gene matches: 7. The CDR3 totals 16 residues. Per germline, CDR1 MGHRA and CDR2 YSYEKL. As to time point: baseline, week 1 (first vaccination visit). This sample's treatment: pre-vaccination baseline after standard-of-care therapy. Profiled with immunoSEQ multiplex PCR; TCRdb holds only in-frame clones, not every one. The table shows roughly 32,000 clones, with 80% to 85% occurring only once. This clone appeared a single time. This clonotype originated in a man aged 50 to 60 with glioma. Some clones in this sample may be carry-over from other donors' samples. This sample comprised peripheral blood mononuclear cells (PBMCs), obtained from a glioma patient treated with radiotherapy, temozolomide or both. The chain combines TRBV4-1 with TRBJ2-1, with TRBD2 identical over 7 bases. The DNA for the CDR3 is TGCGCCAGCAGCCAAAGCGGGACCCCCCTCTACAATGAGCAGTTCTTC. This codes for CASSQSGTPLYNEQFF.